The sequence of this T cell receptor (beta chain) was determined in a study of cytomegalovirus exposure and HLA in healthy donors. It was with 60 Vbeta and 13 Jbeta primers that the PCR ran. TCRdb keeps only in-frame clones here, not all; method: immunoSEQ multiplex PCR. The repertoire has 130,000 or so clones, around 77% of them found once; the top ten carry 4.5% to 5.5%. CDR1 SGHNT and CDR2 YYREEE come from the germline V gene (reference sequence). The CDR3 is 15 residues long. V lost 0 bases, J lost 5 bases, and 13 bases lay in between. The sequenced material came from PBMCs. This clonotype originated in a man in his thirties or forties in good health and CMV-seronegative. The genes are TRBV5-4 and TRBJ2-3; D possibly corresponds to TRBD2 (5 bases). Written as DNA, the CDR3 is TGTGCCAGCAGCTTGGTGGGAGCGAATGTAGATACGCAGTATTTT. Protein product: CASSLVGANVDTQYF.